These T cell receptor beta chains were read from a single sample in a study of blood T cell repertoires in COVID-19. The data were produced by immunoSEQ multiplex PCR, yet TCRdb's version contains in-frame clones alone and is incomplete. Of about 230,000 clones in the sample, more than 75% were seen once. The sample taken for sequencing was peripheral blood. The origin of the receptors is a man aged 45 to 65 with COVID-19, enrolled during active disease. Each CDR3 is given with its conserved first and last residue. Fields, in order: J gene, V gene, D gene, clone size, CDR3 protein, CDR3 DNA. A D gene is named only where the DNA matches it firmly. The size of a clone is reported for some rows only, either as once, few or many, or as a class for expanded clones.

>TRBJ1-4|TRBV9|-|-
CASSVDEGLNEKLFF
TGTGCCAGCAGCGTAGATGAGGGACTGAATGAAAAACTGTTTTTT
>TRBJ1-6|TRBV4-1|TRBD1|few
CASSQTGRNSPLHF
TGCGCCAGCAGCCAGACAGGGAGGAATTCACCCCTCCACTTT
>TRBJ1-5|TRBV3-1/TRBV3-2|-|-
CASSQGQSNQPQHF
TGTGCCAGCAGCCAAGGACAGTCCAATCAGCCCCAGCATTTT
>TRBJ2-3|TRBV11-2|-|-
CASSPPGTDTQYF
TGTGCCAGCAGCCCCCCCGGGACAGATACGCAGTATTTT
>TRBJ2-6|TRBV10-2|TRBD2|-
CASREASGANVLTF
TGCGCCAGCCGGGAGGCGTCTGGGGCCAACGTCCTGACTTTC
>TRBJ1-2|TRBV2|-|-
CASSAEVDYGYTF
TGTGCCAGCAGTGCCGAGGTAGACTATGGCTACACCTTC
>TRBJ2-5|TRBV3-1/TRBV3-2|-|once
CASSQDRLSVGTQYF
TGTGCCAGCAGCCAAGATCGCCTGTCGGTTGGGACCCAGTACTTC
>TRBJ2-1|TRBV2|TRBD2|once
CASSGTSGGIEQFF
TGTGCCAGCAGTGGGACTAGCGGGGGGATTGAGCAGTTCTTC
>TRBJ2-7|TRBV7-9|-|-
CASSLSQGIPPYEQYF
TGTGCCAGCAGCTTATCACAGGGAATTCCTCCCTACGAGCAGTACTTC
>TRBJ2-7|TRBV4-1|TRBD2|-
CASSQDTGGRIISYEQYF
TGCGCCAGCAGCCAAGATACAGGCGGGAGGATTATTTCCTACGAGCAGTACTTC
>TRBJ1-1|TRBV7-2|-|-
CASSRTAWSVDTEAFF
TGTGCCAGCAGCCGGACTGCATGGTCGGTTGACACTGAAGCTTTCTTT
>TRBJ2-2|TRBV19|-|few
CASSKRVQNTGELFF
TGTGCCAGTAGTAAGAGGGTTCAGAACACCGGGGAGCTGTTTTTT
>TRBJ2-3|TRBV5-1|TRBD2|-
CASSLEPISGGAADTQYF
TGCGCCAGCAGCTTGGAGCCGATTAGCGGGGGGGCAGCAGATACGCAGTATTTT
>TRBJ2-1|TRBV19|TRBD2|-
CASRVYGTNNEQFF
TGTGCCAGTAGAGTTTACGGGACTAACAATGAGCAGTTCTTC
>TRBJ2-7|TRBV6-1|-|-
CASSESRAGQYF
TGTGCCAGCAGTGAAAGTAGGGCGGGGCAGTACTTC
>TRBJ2-1|TRBV7-6|TRBD2|-
CASSSGRGLAGGDNEQFF
TGTGCCAGCAGCTCCGGAAGGGGACTAGCGGGAGGTGACAATGAGCAGTTCTTC
>TRBJ1-1|TRBV5-4|TRBD1|-
CASSSKTGVGTEAFF
TGTGCCAGCAGCTCTAAAACAGGGGTAGGCACTGAAGCTTTCTTT
>TRBJ1-1|TRBV28|TRBD1|-
CASKGAGENTEAFF
TGTGCCAGCAAGGGGGCAGGGGAGAACACTGAAGCTTTCTTT
>TRBJ1-6|TRBV6-5|TRBD1|once
CAGDRGLGSPLHF
TGTGCCGGAGACAGGGGGTTGGGTTCACCCCTCCACTTT
>TRBJ2-7|TRBV6-5|TRBD2|few
CASRQSGSFNEQYF
TGTGCCAGCAGACAAAGCGGGAGCTTTAACGAGCAGTACTTC
>TRBJ1-2|TRBV30|TRBD1|-
CAVGETGGGGYTF
TGTGCCGTTGGAGAAACAGGGGGCGGTGGCTACACCTTC
>TRBJ2-2|TRBV5-1|-|-
CASSLVSASDRGNTGELFF
TGCGCCAGCAGCTTGGTTTCTGCGTCGGACAGAGGCAACACCGGGGAGCTGTTTTTT
>TRBJ2-1|TRBV5-4|TRBD1|-
CASSLRTGGNEQFF
TGTGCCAGCAGCTTACGGACAGGCGGCAATGAGCAGTTCTTC
>TRBJ1-5|TRBV24-1|TRBD1|few
CATSDPGQGDNQPQHF
TGTGCCACCAGTGACCCTGGACAGGGGGACAATCAGCCCCAGCATTTT
>TRBJ2-2|TRBV5-1|-|-
CASTPTGVANTGELFF
TGCGCCAGCACGCCGACAGGCGTCGCGAACACCGGGGAGCTGTTTTTT
>TRBJ2-2|TRBV30|-|-
CAWSVTRTPDPGELFF
TGTGCCTGGAGTGTTACCAGGACACCGGACCCCGGGGAGCTGTTTTTT
>TRBJ2-3|TRBV12-3/TRBV12-4|-|-
CASSRPGEDTQYF
TGTGCCAGCAGCCGTCCGGGGGAAGATACGCAGTATTTT
>TRBJ2-7|TRBV4-1|TRBD2|-
CASSHRTSGSAYEQYF
TGCGCCAGCAGCCACAGAACTAGCGGGAGCGCCTACGAGCAGTACTTC
>TRBJ2-2|TRBV12-5|-|-
CASARGTGELFF
TGTGCTAGTGCAAGGGGAACCGGGGAGCTGTTTTTT
>TRBJ1-4|TRBV7-2|-|-
CASSTGISNEKLFF
TGTGCCAGCAGTACAGGGATTTCTAATGAAAAACTGTTTTTT
>TRBJ2-3|TRBV24-1|TRBD2|-
CATSDLPELTSGNTDTQYF
TGTGCCACCAGTGACCTCCCCGAACTGACTAGCGGAAACACAGATACGCAGTATTTT
>TRBJ1-1|TRBV29-1|-|-
CSVEGFRTSRNTEAFF
TGCAGCGTTGAAGGATTCAGGACATCCAGGAACACTGAAGCTTTCTTT
>TRBJ2-7|TRBV5-1|-|-
CASSLVEAGYEQYF
TGCGCCAGCAGCTTGGTTGAAGCGGGCTACGAGCAGTACTTC
>TRBJ2-7|TRBV10-3|-|-
CAISEDRFTYEQYF
TGTGCCATCAGTGAGGACAGATTTACCTACGAGCAGTACTTC
>TRBJ2-1|TRBV18|TRBD2|-
CASSPGLADNEQFF
TGTGCCAGCTCACCGGGACTAGCGGACAATGAGCAGTTCTTC
>TRBJ2-1|TRBV30|-|-
CAWSINNEQFF
TGTGCCTGGAGTATTAACAATGAGCAGTTCTTC
>TRBJ2-7|TRBV5-1|TRBD1|-
CASSLEGQPIPSEQYF
TGCGCCAGCAGCTTGGAGGGACAGCCTATCCCGAGCGAGCAGTACTTC
>TRBJ2-1|TRBV13|TRBD2|-
CASSSQLAGAYNEQFF
TGTGCCAGCAGCTCCCAGCTAGCGGGGGCCTACAATGAGCAGTTCTTC
>TRBJ2-1|TRBV7-9|-|-
CASSYRDNSNEQFF
TGTGCCAGCAGCTACAGGGATAACAGCAATGAGCAGTTCTTC
>TRBJ2-7|TRBV29-1|TRBD1|-
CSVGNRGEQYF
TGCAGCGTTGGGAACAGGGGGGAGCAGTACTTC
>TRBJ1-2|TRBV6-1|-|-
CASRIRQNNYGYTF
TGTGCCAGCAGGATAAGACAGAATAACTATGGCTACACCTTC
>TRBJ1-1|TRBV5-1|-|-
CASSPSVSMNTEAFF
TGCGCCAGCAGCCCCTCCGTAAGCATGAACACTGAAGCTTTCTTT
>TRBJ2-2|TRBV7-9|TRBD1|-
CASSLVLLQGTGELFF
TGTGCCAGCAGCTTAGTCCTACTACAGGGGACCGGGGAGCTGTTTTTT
>TRBJ1-2|TRBV19|-|-
CASSQTGHSDGYTF
TGTGCCAGTAGTCAAACGGGACATTCCGATGGCTACACCTTC
>TRBJ1-2|TRBV5-6|-|-
CASSHSGANYGYTF
TGTGCCAGCAGCCACTCGGGGGCTAACTATGGCTACACCTTC
>TRBJ1-5|TRBV28|-|-
CASGGASNQPQHF
TGTGCCAGTGGAGGAGCTAGCAATCAGCCCCAGCATTTT
>TRBJ1-2|TRBV6-4|-|-
CASSAEGGQNYGYTF
TGTGCCAGCAGTGCCGAAGGGGGACAAAACTATGGCTACACCTTC
>TRBJ1-5|TRBV6-1|TRBD1|-
CASSEAATGGQPQHF
TGTGCCAGCAGTGAAGCGGCGACAGGGGGCCAGCCCCAGCATTTT
>TRBJ1-6|TRBV28|-|-
CASSGQLDSPLHF
TGTGCCAGCAGTGGACAGCTTGATTCACCCCTCCACTTT
>TRBJ2-1|TRBV5-1|-|-
CASSLAPGRTYYNEQFF
TGCGCCAGCAGCTTGGCCCCTGGGAGAACTTACTACAATGAGCAGTTCTTC
>TRBJ2-1|TRBV5-1|TRBD2|-
CASSSLAGGADNEQFF
TGCGCCAGCAGCTCTCTAGCGGGAGGTGCAGACAATGAGCAGTTCTTC
>TRBJ2-7|TRBV9|TRBD2|-
CASSVGGLGEQYF
TGTGCCAGCAGCGTAGGTGGACTAGGCGAGCAGTACTTC
>TRBJ2-7|TRBV11-2|TRBD1|once
CASSLGQGAYEQYF
TGTGCCAGCAGCTTGGGACAGGGGGCCTACGAGCAGTACTTC
>TRBJ2-3|TRBV7-6|TRBD2|-
CASSLELYKRDTDTQYF
TGTGCCAGCAGCTTAGAGTTGTATAAGCGGGATACAGATACGCAGTATTTT